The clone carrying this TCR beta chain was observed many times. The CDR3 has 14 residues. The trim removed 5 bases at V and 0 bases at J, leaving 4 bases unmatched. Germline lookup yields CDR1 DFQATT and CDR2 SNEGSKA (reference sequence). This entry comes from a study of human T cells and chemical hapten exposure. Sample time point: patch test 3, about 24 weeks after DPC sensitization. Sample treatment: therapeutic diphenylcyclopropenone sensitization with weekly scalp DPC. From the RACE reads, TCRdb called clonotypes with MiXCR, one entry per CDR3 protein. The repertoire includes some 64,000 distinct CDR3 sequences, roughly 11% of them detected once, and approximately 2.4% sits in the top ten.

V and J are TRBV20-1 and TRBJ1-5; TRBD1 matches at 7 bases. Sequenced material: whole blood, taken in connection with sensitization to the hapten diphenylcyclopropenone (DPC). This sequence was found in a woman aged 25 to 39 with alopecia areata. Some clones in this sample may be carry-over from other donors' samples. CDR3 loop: CSAWTGDSNQPQHF. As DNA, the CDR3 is TGCAGTGCTTGGACAGGAGATAGCAATCAGCCCCAGCATTTT.